This T cell receptor beta chain was obtained from a study of T cell changes during pregnancy in multiple sclerosis. The CDR3 has 14 residues. Germline V lookup: CDR1 MRHNA, CDR2 SNTAGT. V was cut by 4 bases and J by 2 bases, with 8 bases left in between. Assay: immunoSEQ multiplex PCR; the TCRdb copy retains only in-frame clones and omits some. The repertoire holds tens of thousands of clones, with approximately 95% as singletons. This clonotype was obtained from a female donor in good health, enrolled as a control in a pregnancy study. Sample: peripheral blood, taken in the second trimester of pregnancy. The J gene is TRBJ2-2, the V gene TRBV6-4; a weak D match, TRBD1 (5 bases). The CDR3 region is CASSGDSNTGELFF. The CDR3 nucleotides read TGTGCCAGCAGTGGAGACAGTAACACCGGGGAGCTGTTTTTT.